These 13 T cell receptor beta chains were all obtained from the same sample, sequenced in a study of graft-versus-host responses after intestinal transplantation. Their recognized antigens are unknown. Assay used: immunoSEQ multiplex PCR; TCRdb lists only in-frame clones, some missing. This table has tens of thousands of clones, roughly 96% appearing once. The sequencing used unstimulated CD8+ T cells sorted from spleen or lymph node cells, collected before transplant. These receptors all stem from a human donor who was the organ donor for an intestinal transplant.

V usage is TRBV4-1 and J usage is TRBJ1-1, with D possibly being TRBD1 (6 bases). This CDR3 is 15 amino acids long. The V end lost 4 bases, the J end lost 1 base, and 13 bases lay between the germline ends. The germline V gene encodes CDR1 MGHRA and CDR2 YSYEKL. CDR3 region: CASSLHRASNTEAFF. In nucleotides, the CDR3 is TGCGCCAGCAGCCTCCACAGGGCCTCGAACACTGAAGCTTTCTTT.

The chain recombines TRBV28 with TRBJ1-6, with TRBD1 matching over 7 bases. This CDR3 region has 17 residues. Per the germline V gene, CDR1 is MDHEN and CDR2 is SYDVKM. The J segment lost 7 bases and the V segment lost 3 bases, leaving 12 bases of the junction unmatched. CDR3 DNA: TGTGCCAGCAGTTTGTCAGACAGGGACCCGGCGAATTCACCCCTCCACTTT. This encodes CASSLSDRDPANSPLHF.

The V gene is TRBV6-5, the J gene TRBJ1-6, with 9 bases aligning to TRBD1. J gave up 2 bases and V 5 bases, and 1 base lay outside the gene matches. The length of the CDR3 is 15 residues. Germline loops: CDR1 MNHEY, CDR2 SVGAGI. CDR3 in amino acids: CASSGTGTYNSPLHF. DNA for the CDR3: TGTGCCAGCAGTGGGACAGGGACCTATAATTCACCCCTCCACTTT.

The chain uses TRBV6-1 and TRBJ1-6; D is perhaps TRBD1 (5 bases). This CDR3 comprises 15 residues. In germline, CDR1 is MNHNS, CDR2 SASEGT. Between the trimmed V and J ends, which lost 3 bases and 8 bases, there was a span of 14 bases. CDR3: CASSEYRGSDSPLHF. In DNA form, the CDR3 reads TGTGCCAGCAGTGAGTACCGGGGCTCTGATTCACCCCTCCACTTT.

This chain links TRBV19 with TRBJ1-2, with a tentative D call TRBD1 (5 bases). V lost 4 bases, J lost 4 bases, and 13 bases lay in between. The CDR3 totals 14 residues. In germline, CDR1 is LNHDA, CDR2 SQIVND (reference sequence). Here the CDR3 reads CASSTGPGSYGYTF. CDR3 nucleotides: TGTGCCAGTAGTACCGGCCCAGGGAGCTATGGCTACACCTTC.

This clone has just one count. The DNA of the CDR3 is TGTGCCAGCAGCTTTGGGACAGGGAGTACCTACGAGCAGTACTTC. Its translation is CASSFGTGSTYEQYF. V is TRBV7-2 and J is TRBJ2-7, with 9 positions matching TRBD1. CDR1 and CDR2 from the germline V gene are SGHTA and FQGNSA. The V and J ends lost 3 bases and 2 bases, in that order; junction bases with no gene match: 5. The CDR3 is 15 residues long.

The J gene is TRBJ2-5, the V gene TRBV5-4; 9 bases are shared with TRBD1. Germline trimming cut 0 bases from V and 2 bases from J; bases unmatched to any gene: 2. Germline-derived CDR1 and CDR2 are SGHNT and YYREEE (reference sequence). The CDR3 has 15 residues. This chain's CDR3 is CASSLDRGQQETQYF. Here the CDR3 DNA reads TGTGCCAGCAGCTTGGACAGGGGGCAGCAAGAGACCCAGTACTTC.

The chain is built from TRBV4-1 and TRBJ2-1; D may be TRBD2 (5 bases). Trimming pared 4 bases from V and 1 base from J, leaving 14 bases between. This CDR3 is 16 amino acids long. CDR1 is MGHRA and CDR2 is YSYEKL in the germline V gene. The CDR3, as DNA: TGCGCCAGCAGCCCGCGTGTGGGGAGTTCCTACAATGAGCAGTTCTTC. Translation gives CASSPRVGSSYNEQFF.

This sequence joins TRBV27 and TRBJ1-2; 7 bases match TRBD1. CDR3 size: 14 residues. V lost 6 bases and J lost 3; bases outside the gene matches: 7. Looked up from germline, CDR1 is MNHEY and CDR2 is SMNVEV (reference sequence). The chain's CDR3 is CASSPLGQYYGYTF. CDR3 nucleotides: TGTGCCAGCAGCCCACTGGGACAGTACTATGGCTACACCTTC.

Here the CDR3 DNA reads TGTGCCAGCAGCTCCCGAGGCGACAGGGGGTTCGCTGGAAACACCATATATTTT. Protein: CASSSRGDRGFAGNTIYF. V and J are TRBV11-3 and TRBJ1-3; 9 positions agree with TRBD1. There are 18 residues in the CDR3. Germline lookup yields CDR1 SGHNT and CDR2 YENEEA. Germline trimming cut 4 bases from V and 2 bases from J; bases unmatched to any gene: 12.

The rearrangement links TRBV30 to TRBJ1-2; D gene unclear. The CDR3 consists of 13 residues. The germline V gene encodes CDR1 GTSNPN and CDR2 SVGIG (reference sequence). The V end was cut by 4 bases, the J end by 4 bases, with 13 bases between. The CDR3 is CAWIGQEVYGYTF. The CDR3 bases are TGTGCCTGGATCGGGCAGGAGGTCTATGGCTACACCTTC.

The chain couples TRBV28 to TRBJ2-5; 9 nucleotides match TRBD1. J was trimmed by 3 bases and V by 3 bases; bases with no gene match: 5. This CDR3 comprises 15 residues. CDR1 MDHEN and CDR2 SYDVKM come from the germline V gene. The CDR3 DNA follows: TGTGCCAGCAGTTTTGGGACAGGGATCGAAGAGACCCAGTACTTC. It yields the protein CASSFGTGIEETQYF.

The CDR3 loop reads CASSLSPTGEIYGELFF. CDR3 sequence (DNA): TGTGCCAGCAGCTTATCGCCCACAGGGGAAATTTACGGGGAGCTGTTTTTT. This rearrangement joins TRBV5-4 to TRBJ2-2, with TRBD1 identical over 7 bases. The V gene end was trimmed by 2 bases and the J gene end by 7 bases; junction bases not matched to a gene: 14. The germline CDR1 and CDR2 sequences are SGHNT and YYREEE (reference sequence). The CDR3 is 17 amino acids. Combining the CDR3 with reference TRBV5-4 and TRBJ2-2 gives the whole variable domain ETGVTQSPTHLIKTRGQQVTLRCSSQSGHNTVSWYQQALGQGPQFIFQYYREEENGRGNFPPRFSGLQFPNYSSELNVNALELDDSALYLCASSLSPTGEIYGELFFGEGSRLTVL.